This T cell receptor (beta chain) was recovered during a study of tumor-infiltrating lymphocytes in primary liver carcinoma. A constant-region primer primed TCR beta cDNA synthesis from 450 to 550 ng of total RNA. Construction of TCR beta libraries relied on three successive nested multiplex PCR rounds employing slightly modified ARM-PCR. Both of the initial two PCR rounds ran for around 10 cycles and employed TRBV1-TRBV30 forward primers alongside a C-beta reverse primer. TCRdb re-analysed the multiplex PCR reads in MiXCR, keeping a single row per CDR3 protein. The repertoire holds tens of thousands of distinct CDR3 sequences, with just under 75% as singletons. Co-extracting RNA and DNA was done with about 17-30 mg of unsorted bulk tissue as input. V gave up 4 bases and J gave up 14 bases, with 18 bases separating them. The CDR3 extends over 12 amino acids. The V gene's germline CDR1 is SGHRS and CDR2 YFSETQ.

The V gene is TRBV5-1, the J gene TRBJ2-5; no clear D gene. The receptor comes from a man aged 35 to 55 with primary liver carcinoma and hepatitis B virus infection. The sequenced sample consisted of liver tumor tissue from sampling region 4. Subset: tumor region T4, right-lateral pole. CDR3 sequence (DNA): TGCGCCAGCAGCGTCCACCAAGAGATCCAATACTTC. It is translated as CASSVHQEIQYF.